Following are 3 T cell receptor beta chains from one sample sequenced in a study of T-cell reconstitution after alpha-beta-depleted transplantation in children. Using unique molecular identifiers, the investigators prepared the TCRbeta library. TCRdb itself ran the PCR reads through MiXCR, one entry per CDR3 protein. The profile shows fewer than 85,000 distinct CDR3 sequences, about 14% of them singletons. Sequenced here: PBMCs, mostly from graft donor cells, sampled 180 days after TCRalphabeta/CD19-depleted stem cell transplant. The receptors shown here come from a male patient between 2 and 9 years old who had a stem cell transplant for acute lymphoblastic leukemia, so the T cells may come from the graft donor.

The rearrangement uses TRBV6-1 and TRBJ2-1, with a weak D call TRBD1 (5 bases). V was pared by 6 bases and J by 7 bases, with 13 bases between. Germline lookup yields CDR1 MNHNS and CDR2 SASEGT. The length of the CDR3 is 13 residues. The CDR3 nucleotides read TGTGCCAGCAGACGGGCAGGGAAGAATGAGCAGTTCTTC. It encodes CASRRAGKNEQFF.

This clonotype was recorded a few times. The chain joins TRBV6-1 to TRBJ2-7; possible D gene TRBD2, 7 bases. This CDR3 is built from 15 residues. The V end lost 0 bases, the J end lost 6 bases, and 15 bases lay between the germline ends. In germline, CDR1 is MNHNS, CDR2 SASEGT. DNA for the CDR3: TGTGCCAGCAGTGAAGCCCCCGGGGGGCGGGCCGAGCAGTACTTC. It is translated as CASSEAPGGRAEQYF.

This clonotype came up a few times. The gene calls are TRBV5-1 and TRBJ2-7, with TRBD2 matching over 7 bases. The germline V gene has CDR1 SGHRS and CDR2 YFSETQ. CDR3 size: 15 residues. Trimming cost V 0 bases and J 5 bases; bases outside gene matches: 8. For the CDR3, the DNA is TGCGCCAGCAGCTTGGCATGGCGGGAGTTTGACGAGCAGTACTTC. Translating it yields CASSLAWREFDEQYF.